These T cell receptor beta chains were read from a single sample in a study of T cells in Graves' hyperthyroidism and ophthalmopathy. TCRdb passed the multiplex PCR reads through MiXCR, listing each CDR3 protein once. The sample contains more than 500,000 distinct CDR3 sequences, 40% to 50% of which appear only once. Sequencing was carried out using peripheral blood or thyroid tissue (not recorded which). These receptors all stem from an adult woman with Graves' disease, either hyperthyroidism or ophthalmopathy (not recorded which). CDR3s include the opening cysteine and the closing phenylalanine or tryptophan. Fields, in order: clone size, V gene, J gene, CDR3 protein. The size field is filled for only some rows; it gives once, few, many or a size class.

many	TRBV6-6	TRBJ1-2	CATQGGSSYTF
many	TRBV5-1	TRBJ1-1	CASSREGWTMNTEAFF
-	TRBV4-2	TRBJ2-2	CASSLTGETGELFF
-	TRBV2	TRBJ2-2	CASSETSDTGELFF
once	TRBV11-2	TRBJ1-5	CASSLTSGRRHEHF
few	TRBV20-1	TRBJ2-5	CSARDLKSETQYF
-	TRBV20-1	TRBJ1-2	CSALQGATGDDGYTF
once	TRBV19	TRBJ2-5	CATRTGTGGWETQYF
few	TRBV10-3	TRBJ1-2	CAISELAGRHGYTF
-	TRBV10-3	TRBJ2-5	CAISEPGGRGTQYF
-	TRBV7-9	TRBJ1-2	CASSLSGIDYGYTF
-	TRBV6-5	TRBJ2-7	CASSYSTTYEQYF
-	TRBV2	TRBJ2-7	CASSELGTSRGEQYF
few	TRBV2	TRBJ2-5	CASSELRDRGETQYF
many	TRBV2	TRBJ2-3	CASGETSGRGDTQYF
-	TRBV12-3/TRBV12-4	TRBJ2-5	CASSPTRDIETQYF
-	TRBV20-1	TRBJ1-2	CSARVGENYGYTF
many	TRBV5-1	TRBJ1-1	CASSLASWENTEAFF
-	TRBV29-1	TRBJ2-5	CSVASGRETGVETQYF
once	TRBV19	TRBJ1-5	CASSATQPSNQPQHF
many	TRBV20-1	TRBJ1-1	CSAIGSWSSTEAFF
many	TRBV10-3	TRBJ1-3	CAISDAGAMRRNTIYF
-	TRBV2	TRBJ2-5	CASRPGPGQETQYF
-	TRBV20-1	TRBJ2-5	CSASREGQETQYF
-	TRBV9	TRBJ1-2	CASSPVTSGYTF
-	TRBV7-9	TRBJ2-5	CASLEAGGGETQYF
-	TRBV5-1	TRBJ1-1	CASSPGPGNTEAFF
few	TRBV10-3	TRBJ1-4	CASSDVSGRNEKLFF
many	TRBV9	TRBJ2-7	CASSVDGHRRDEQYF
-	TRBV14	TRBJ1-5	CASSRTNKPQHF
-	TRBV2	TRBJ1-4	CASRPTGIGEKLFF